These 29 T cell receptor beta chains were sequenced from one sample in a study of blood T cell repertoires in COVID-19. TCRdb's copy holds only in-frame clones and misses some; the assay was immunoSEQ multiplex PCR. Altogether 40,000 to 50,000 clones are present, about 86% being singletons, with the ten largest covering 2.5% to 3%. Sequenced input: peripheral blood. All receptors derive from an elderly woman with acute or convalescent COVID-19.

The chain recombines TRBV5-1 with TRBJ2-7; TRBD1 aligns across 9 bases. The CDR3 runs to 15 residues. Germline V lookup: CDR1 SGHRS, CDR2 YFSETQ. V gave up 4 bases and J gave up 3 bases; unmatched junction bases: 8. The CDR3 coding sequence is TGCGCCAGCAGCGCCGCCGGACAGGGGTACTACGAGCAGTACTTC. Amino acid sequence: CASSAAGQGYYEQYF.

The chain has TRBV6-5 and TRBJ2-5; 9 bases align to TRBD2. Germline V lookup: CDR1 MNHEY, CDR2 SVGAGI. The CDR3 contains 15 residues. With V trimmed by 2 bases and J by 1 base, 2 bases remained unmatched. The CDR3 DNA reads as TGTGCCAGCAGTTACCAGCGGGGGGCCCAAGAGACCCAGTACTTC. This encodes CASSYQRGAQETQYF.

The genes are TRBV3-1 (or the pseudogene TRBV3-2) and TRBJ1-1; D uncertain. CDR1 and CDR2 (germline): LGHDT, YNNKEL (reference sequence). The CDR3 has 14 amino acids. The V gene lost 6 bases and the J gene lost 1 base, with 12 bases spanning the gap. The CDR3 loop is CASRAGGANTEAFF. CDR3 sequence (DNA): TGTGCCAGCAGGGCGGGCGGAGCGAACACTGAAGCTTTCTTT.

This chain uses TRBV7-2 with TRBJ1-1, with 7 bases lining up with TRBD1. From germline, CDR1 is SGHTA and CDR2 FQGNSA. CDR3 size: 14 residues. The trim removed 9 bases at V and 1 base at J, leaving 8 bases unmatched. This chain's CDR3 is CASNLGGKNTEAFF. The CDR3 DNA reads as TGTGCCAGTAACTTAGGGGGCAAGAACACTGAAGCTTTCTTT. The full variable domain, rest sourced from reference TRBV7-2 and TRBJ1-1, is GAGVSQSPSNKVTEKGKDVELRCDPISGHTALYWYRQSLGQGLEFLIYFQGNSAPDKSGLPSDRFSAERTGGSVSTLTIQRTQQEDSAVYLCASNLGGKNTEAFFGQGTRLTVV.

V is TRBV12-3 or TRBV12-4 and J is TRBJ1-1; possible D gene TRBD1, 6 bases. This CDR3 contains 13 residues. Trimming stripped 5 bases from V and 7 bases from J, with 14 bases between. The CDR3 spells CASSPRTEGEAFF. CDR3 DNA: TGTGCCAGCAGTCCCCGGACAGAGGGTGAAGCTTTCTTT.

The rearrangement uses TRBV11-2 and TRBJ1-2, with D perhaps TRBD1 (5 bases). CDR3 length: 13 amino acids. Germline assignment: CDR1 SGHAT and CDR2 FQNNGV. Trimming removed 5 bases at V and 8 bases at J, with 15 bases between. The CDR3, as DNA: TGTGCCAGCAGCCCCCAACGGGGGGTCGGCTACACCTTC. Residues: CASSPQRGVGYTF.

The table lists this clone with a count of one. The rearrangement links TRBV12-3 or TRBV12-4 to TRBJ1-2; maybe TRBD1 (6 bases). The CDR3 totals 12 residues. Trimming cost V 4 bases and J 8 bases, with 11 bases left between them. CDR3 in amino acids: CASSSTGLGYTF. CDR3 coding DNA: TGTGCCAGCAGTTCCACAGGGTTGGGCTACACCTTC.

The chain joins TRBV19 to TRBJ2-5, with 8 nucleotides matching TRBD1. Germline V gene data show CDR1 as LNHDA and CDR2 as SQIVND (reference sequence). The CDR3 extends over 16 amino acids. After removal of 4 bases from V and 2 bases from J, the junction contained 9 bases not matched to a gene. This CDR3 is CASSTVPRTGQETQYF. Here the CDR3 DNA reads TGTGCCAGTAGTACAGTTCCCCGGACAGGGCAAGAGACCCAGTACTTC.

This clone occurred once. This chain uses TRBV5-1 with TRBJ1-2; TRBD1 matches at 10 bases. This CDR3 is built from 14 residues. The V gene's germline CDR1 is SGHRS and CDR2 YFSETQ. Losses at the gene ends were 0 bases for V and 7 bases for J; bases not matched to a gene: 3. CDR3: CASSLAGTGAGYTF. CDR3 DNA sequence: TGCGCCAGCAGCTTGGCCGGGACAGGGGCTGGCTACACCTTC.

The chain employs TRBV6-2 or TRBV6-3 and TRBJ2-7, with TRBD2 identical over 12 bases. There are 16 residues in the CDR3. In germline, CDR1 is MNHEY, CDR2 SVGEGT. V was pared by 4 bases and J by 5 bases, with 9 bases of the junction left unmatched. The CDR3 spells CASSSALAGGFNEQYF. CDR3 bases: TGTGCCAGCAGTTCAGCACTAGCGGGGGGCTTCAACGAGCAGTACTTC.

J is TRBJ2-2 and V is TRBV7-8, with 7 bases fitting TRBD1. Germline CDR1 reads SGHVS; CDR2 reads FQNEAQ. The CDR3 length is 13 residues. V was clipped by 5 bases and J by 8 bases; unmatched bases: 5. The CDR3 loop reads CASSKTGEGELFF. The CDR3 region has the DNA TGTGCCAGCAGCAAAACAGGGGAGGGGGAGCTGTTTTTT.

This chain connects TRBV7-2 to TRBJ2-3; the match to TRBD2 covers 9 bases. Germline V gives CDR1 SGHTA, CDR2 FQGNSA. After removal of 1 base from V and 2 bases from J, the junction contained 7 bases not matched to a gene. The CDR3 extends over 17 amino acids. The CDR3 loop is CASSLVRSGGDTDTQYF. DNA of the CDR3: TGTGCCAGCAGCTTAGTTCGTAGCGGGGGCGACACAGATACGCAGTATTTT. Full variable domain (remainder filled in from reference TRBV7-2 and TRBJ2-3): GAGVSQSPSNKVTEKGKDVELRCDPISGHTALYWYRQSLGQGLEFLIYFQGNSAPDKSGLPSDRFSAERTGGSVSTLTIQRTQQEDSAVYLCASSLVRSGGDTDTQYFGPGTRLTVL.

The chain joins TRBV5-4 to TRBJ1-2, with 7 bases identical to TRBD1. The CDR3 contains 16 residues. V shed 2 bases and J 3 bases; nucleotides not matched to a gene: 10. Looked up from germline, CDR1 is SGHNT and CDR2 is YYREEE (reference sequence). The CDR3 DNA is TGTGCCAGCAGCTTCTTGGGAAGGGGGCCTCACTATGGCTACACCTTC. It encodes CASSFLGRGPHYGYTF.

This sequence joins TRBV5-8 and TRBJ1-6; a weak D match, TRBD1 (6 bases). The CDR3 extends over 19 amino acids. Looked up from germline, CDR1 is SGHTS and CDR2 is YDEGEE. Deletions cut 3 bases from V and 0 bases from J, with 19 bases between. As DNA, the CDR3 is TGTGCCAGCAGCTCGTCAGGGGCTAACACCTACTCCTATAATTCACCCCTCCACTTT. Protein: CASSSSGANTYSYNSPLHF.

The chain recombines TRBV25-1 with TRBJ2-1, with 9 bases that match TRBD1. The CDR3 is 18 residues long. CDR1 and CDR2 (germline): MGHDK, SYGVNS. After removal of 6 bases from V and 7 bases from J, the junction contained 19 bases not matched to a gene. In DNA, the CDR3 is TGTGCCAGCAGCGCGGCCAGGGCTTGGGACAGGGCCTCGAATGAGCAGTTCTTC. Protein: CASSAARAWDRASNEQFF.

The chain uses TRBV2 and TRBJ2-7, with 9 positions matching TRBD1. V shed 3 bases, J shed 2 bases, and the junction held 2 bases outside the gene matches. Germline CDR1 SNHLY, CDR2 FYNNEI. The length of the CDR3 is 14 residues. In DNA form, the CDR3 reads TGTGCCAGCAGTGATTGGGACAGGGCCTACGAGCAGTACTTC. Protein product: CASSDWDRAYEQYF.

The V gene is TRBV7-6, the J gene TRBJ2-7, with 8 bases fitting TRBD1. The germline gives CDR1 SGHVS, CDR2 FNYEAQ. After removal of 4 bases from V and 4 bases from J, the junction contained 3 bases not matched to a gene. The CDR3 runs 13 residues. CDR3 bases: TGTGCCAGCAGCTCAAGGACAGGGTACGAGCAGTACTTC. Its translation: CASSSRTGYEQYF.

This chain joins TRBV5-4 and TRBJ2-7, with TRBD2 matching over 7 bases. This CDR3 has 14 amino acids. Trimming removed 6 bases from V and 4 bases from J; junction bases left unmatched: 10. Per the germline V gene, CDR1 is SGHNT and CDR2 is YYREEE (reference sequence). The CDR3 reads CASNSDGGKYEQYF. The CDR3 DNA follows: TGTGCCAGCAACTCCGACGGGGGGAAGTACGAGCAGTACTTC.

This sequence joins TRBV19 and TRBJ1-5; weak D call: TRBD1 (6 bases). V lost 11 bases and J 9 bases, leaving 20 bases between the germline ends. The CDR3 spans 13 residues. Germline CDR1 LNHDA, CDR2 SQIVND (reference sequence). CDR3 sequence reads: CASPGGRARPQHF. Here the CDR3 DNA reads TGTGCCTCCCCTGGGGGCAGGGCAAGGCCCCAGCATTTT.

In DNA form, the CDR3 reads TGTGCCAGCAGCTTAGGGGCTGGTGGTCAGCCCCAGCATTTT. Protein product: CASSLGAGGQPQHF. The V call is TRBV11-2, the J call TRBJ1-5; D call uncertain. Trimming shortened V by 1 base and J by 6 bases, and 10 bases separated the two germline ends. This CDR3 comprises 14 residues. CDR1 and CDR2 (germline): SGHAT, FQNNGV.

This clone was observed once. The J gene is TRBJ1-2, the V gene TRBV10-3, with 8 bases matching TRBD1. This CDR3 has 13 residues. J lost 3 bases, V lost 6 bases, and 3 bases had no gene match. The germline gives CDR1 ENHRY, CDR2 SYGVKD. The CDR3 DNA reads as TGTGCCATCAGGTCAGGGGGCTACTATGGCTACACCTTC. Translating it yields CAIRSGGYYGYTF.

The CDR3 is CASSEKTGTGAHEQYF. For the CDR3, the DNA is TGTGCCAGCAGTGAAAAGACCGGGACAGGAGCCCACGAGCAGTACTTC. The genes are TRBV2 and TRBJ2-7; 8 nucleotides align to TRBD1. CDR1 SNHLY and CDR2 FYNNEI come from the germline V gene. The V gene end was trimmed by 2 bases and the J gene end by 5 bases; junction bases not matched to a gene: 11. The CDR3 spans 16 residues.

The chain employs TRBV9 and TRBJ2-3, with D perhaps TRBD2 (7 bases). The V gene lost 4 bases and the J gene lost 2 bases, with 14 bases spanning the gap. This CDR3 spans 15 amino acids. The germline gives CDR1 SGDLS, CDR2 YYNGEE. CDR3 region: CASSRGGEITDTQYF. DNA for the CDR3: TGTGCCAGCAGCCGAGGGGGGGAGATCACAGATACGCAGTATTTT.

The chain carries TRBV18 and TRBJ1-3, with D maybe TRBD1 (6 bases). The CDR3 has 16 amino acids. From germline, CDR1 is KGHSH and CDR2 LQKENI. Between the trimmed V and J ends, which lost 2 bases and 0 bases, there was a span of 11 bases. In DNA, the CDR3 is TGTGCCAGCTCACCAAACGGACAGCTCTCTGGAAACACCATATATTTT. Translated: CASSPNGQLSGNTIYF.

This clone appeared a single time. V and J are TRBV6-5 and TRBJ1-3; D unresolved. The CDR3 consists of 15 residues. The ends were cut back, 4 bases at V and 0 bases at J, with 10 bases in the middle. The germline gives CDR1 MNHEY, CDR2 SVGAGI. DNA of the CDR3: TGTGCCAGCAGTTCTGGACTGTACTCTGGAAACACCATATATTTT. As protein: CASSSGLYSGNTIYF.

This chain connects TRBV11-2 to TRBJ1-2, with D possibly being TRBD1 (6 bases). Germline CDR1 is SGHAT and CDR2 is FQNNGV. V was cut by 5 bases and J by 1 base, with 17 bases left in between. The CDR3 is made up of 16 amino acids. The CDR3 coding sequence is TGTGCCAGCAGCAGTATCCTAGGGGGAGTTAACTATGGCTACACCTTC. Amino acids: CASSSILGGVNYGYTF.

The chain recombines TRBV19 with TRBJ1-5; a possible D gene is TRBD1 (6 bases). Trimming stripped 3 bases from V and 3 bases from J, with 12 bases between. Germline values: CDR1 LNHDA, CDR2 SQIVND (reference sequence). CDR3 size: 15 residues. The CDR3: CASSIEDSLNQPQHF. The CDR3 DNA reads as TGTGCCAGTAGTATCGAGGACAGCCTCAATCAGCCCCAGCATTTT.

This chain uses TRBV2 with TRBJ1-1; TRBD1 agrees at 9 bases. V lost 2 bases, J lost 4 bases, and 2 bases stayed unmatched. The CDR3 sequence is 14 residues long. Per germline, CDR1 SNHLY and CDR2 FYNNEI. For the CDR3, the DNA is TGTGCCAGCAGTGAAAGGACAGGGGTCACTGAAGCTTTCTTT. This gives the protein CASSERTGVTEAFF.

This chain uses TRBV6-6 with TRBJ1-2, with D perhaps TRBD1 (5 bases). The CDR3 totals 14 residues. Germline-derived CDR1 and CDR2 are MNHNY and SVGAGI (reference sequence). Trimming removed 2 bases from V and 3 bases from J, with 10 bases in between. CDR3 in DNA: TGTGCCAGCAGTTACCGGGGGAGGGACTATGGCTACACCTTC. Amino acid sequence: CASSYRGRDYGYTF.